This TCR beta chain was recovered during a study of cytomegalovirus exposure and HLA in healthy donors. General observations from the study: Some segments of the V type, notably TRBV6-2 and TRBV6-3, were excluded as indistinguishable. Immune exposure information comprised only CMV serostatus. Later on, an analysis tied around 17,000 TCR beta sequences to HLA alleles at 0.05 false discovery rate.

The germline V gene encodes CDR1 MNHNS and CDR2 SASEGT. V was trimmed by 10 bases and J by 1 base, leaving 17 bases between them. This CDR3 comprises 15 residues. Comment on this clone: The antigen is undetermined.

With 60 Vbeta and 13 Jbeta primers, the PCR was carried out. Clones were read by immunoSEQ multiplex PCR, and TCRdb kept only the in-frame ones, dropping some. This table holds around 150,000 clones, 82% found once. The chain joins TRBV6-1 to TRBJ2-4; possibly TRBD2 for D (5 bases). This receptor was obtained from a man aged 50-59 years in good health and CMV-seropositive. The sequenced sample consisted of PBMCs. CDR3 in DNA: TGTGCCATCTTTGAGGGAAGTCAGGCCAAAAACATTCAGTACTTC. Encoded protein: CAIFEGSQAKNIQYF.